One sample yielded the 23 T cell receptor beta chains listed below, sequenced in a study of beta chain features in type 1 diabetes (dated by TCRdb to 2017 to 2018). The investigation overall reported the following: A moderate but significant shortening of TCRB CDR3 length was observed in type 1 diabetes patients in all four CD4+ subsets.

Receptor libraries were prepared by the immunoSEQ multiplex PCR assay. The High Capacity cDNA Reverse Transcription Kit was used to reverse transcribe all of the isolated RNA, meaning that expressed TCRB transcripts were what got sequenced. Not all clones reach the TCRdb copy of this immuneACCESS table, which keeps in-frame sequences only. Checked studies attribute under half of the gap to unresolved V genes and leave the rest unexplained. For this sample there are some 360,000 clones; over 8.5% appear just once. The biggest ten clones account for approximately 0.6% of the sample. Their target antigens are unknown. The specimen sequenced was central memory CD4+ T cells from blood. The receptors shown here come from a man aged 25-45 years with type 1 diabetes.

This clone has only a few counts. With only one base between it and a far larger clone, this is likely a read error. The chain couples TRBV11-1 to TRBJ2-2, with 7 bases identical to TRBD2. V lost 1 base to trimming and J lost 6 bases; unmatched junction nucleotides: 5. Germline CDR1 reads SGHAT; CDR2 reads FQDESV (reference sequence). The CDR3 contains 15 residues. As DNA, the CDR3 is TGTGCCAGCAGCTTAGAAGGGAGGGGTGCCGGGGAGCTGTTTTTT. It translates to CASSLEGRGAGELFF.

The chain joins TRBV6-5 to TRBJ1-3; perhaps TRBD1 as D (5 bases). Between the trimmed V and J ends, which lost 6 bases and 0 bases, there was a span of 12 bases. The CDR3 loop spans 15 amino acids. The V gene's germline CDR1 is MNHEY and CDR2 SVGAGI. CDR3 residues: CASRRGASSGNTIYF. The DNA of the CDR3 is TGTGCCAGCAGAAGAGGGGCCAGCTCTGGAAACACCATATATTTT.

This clone was counted between two and nine times. The chain uses TRBV5-1 and TRBJ1-5; D is unclear. The CDR3 covers 13 residues. CDR1 and CDR2 from the germline V gene are SGHRS and YFSETQ. Trimming cost V 5 bases and J 0 bases, with 6 bases left between them. The chain's CDR3 is CASRKDSNQPQHF. CDR3 DNA sequence: TGCGCCAGCAGAAAAGATAGCAATCAGCCCCAGCATTTT.

The rearrangement links TRBV13 to TRBJ2-7, with TRBD1 as a possible D gene (6 bases). The CDR3 spans 16 residues. CDR1 PRHDT and CDR2 FYEKMQ come from the germline V gene (reference sequence). V was clipped by 5 bases and J by 5 bases, with 22 bases between them. The CDR3 sequence is CASSAGRGTPEDEQYF. The DNA for the CDR3 is TGTGCCAGCAGCGCGGGCAGGGGCACTCCAGAGGACGAGCAGTACTTC.

This chain links TRBV19 with TRBJ2-1; D may match TRBD1 or TRBD2 (5 bases each). V was shortened by 9 bases and J by 0 bases, with 15 bases between the two germline ends. There are 15 residues in the CDR3. Germline CDR1 reads LNHDA; CDR2 reads SQIVND (reference sequence). CDR3 residues: CASARQRSSYNEQFF. The DNA of the CDR3 is TGTGCCAGCGCCCGACAGCGGAGCTCCTACAATGAGCAGTTCTTC.

This clone was seen a few times. This chain joins TRBV7-9 and TRBJ1-5; D might be TRBD1 (6 bases). The CDR3 totals 14 residues. Germline V gene sequence: CDR1 SEHNR, CDR2 FQNEAQ (reference sequence). The V and J ends lost 7 bases and 3 bases respectively, with 13 bases between them. In DNA, the CDR3 is TGTGCCAGCACCAAACAGGGTCTCAATCAGCCCCAGCATTTT. Translation gives CASTKQGLNQPQHF.

As to this clone: This may be a read error: a much more frequent sequence differs by one nucleotide. Other DNA sequences in the sample encode the same CDR3. The CDR3 DNA reads as TGCGCCAGCAGCCGGGACAGAGAGACCCAGTACTTC. Residues: CASSRDRETQYF. This chain connects TRBV4-1 to TRBJ2-5, with 7 bases identical to TRBD1. Germline assignment: CDR1 MGHRA and CDR2 YSYEKL. V was clipped by 4 bases and J by 4 bases; unmatched bases: 0. The length of the CDR3 is 12 residues.

The rearrangement links TRBV20-1 to TRBJ2-1, with 8 bases lining up with TRBD2. The CDR3 covers 11 residues. Germline CDR1 DFQATT, CDR2 SNEGSKA (reference sequence). With V trimmed by 6 bases and J by 7 bases, 2 bases remained unmatched. The CDR3 nucleotides read TGCAGTGCCACGGGGGGGAATGAGCAGTTCTTC. Encoded protein: CSATGGNEQFF.

A few counts support this clone. V and J are TRBV15 and TRBJ1-1; D is possibly TRBD1 (6 bases). Trimming removed 2 bases at V and 4 bases at J, with 14 bases between. Per germline, CDR1 LNHNV and CDR2 YYDKDF (reference sequence). This CDR3 has 15 residues. In DNA, the CDR3 is TGTGCCACCAGCAGATTGGACAGCGTTCGCACTGAAGCTTTCTTT. This codes for CATSRLDSVRTEAFF.

This clone was counted only a few times. The V and J genes are TRBV28 and TRBJ1-4; TRBD1 is a possible D gene (6 bases). With 8 bases removed from V and 2 bases from J, the gap between germline ends came to 15 bases. CDR3 length: 15 amino acids. Looked up from germline, CDR1 is MDHEN and CDR2 is SYDVKM. The CDR3 region is CASSPGGRTNEKLFF. The CDR3 DNA follows: TGTGCCAGCTCCCCGGGGGGCCGCACTAATGAAAAACTGTTTTTT.

The chain couples TRBV20-1 to TRBJ1-1; the D is unclear. The CDR3 covers 11 residues. Germline CDR1 DFQATT, CDR2 SNEGSKA (reference sequence). CDR3 bases: TGCAGCGTACTCAGTGGAACTGAAGCTTTCTTT. It yields the protein CSVLSGTEAFF.

The J gene is TRBJ1-4, the V gene TRBV4-3; TRBD1 is a possible D gene (5 bases). V dropped 4 bases and J dropped 7 bases, with 16 bases sitting between them. Germline V gives CDR1 LGHNA, CDR2 YSLEER. The CDR3 has 15 residues. The CDR3 is CASSPPGGSSEKLFF. CDR3 sequence (DNA): TGCGCCAGCAGCCCACCTGGGGGTAGTAGTGAAAAACTGTTTTTT.

This chain connects TRBV7-8 to TRBJ2-1; no definite D call. With 3 bases removed from V and 5 bases from J, the gap between germline ends came to 14 bases. Germline V lookup: CDR1 SGHVS, CDR2 FQNEAQ. This CDR3 spans 15 amino acids. CDR3 sequence: CASSLEPGSHNEQFF. CDR3 sequence (DNA): TGTGCCAGCAGCTTGGAGCCAGGCAGCCACAATGAGCAGTTCTTC.

This chain links TRBV18 with TRBJ2-2; tentatively, D is TRBD1 (6 bases). Germline CDR1 is KGHSH and CDR2 is LQKENI. The CDR3 is 18 amino acids. The V gene lost 8 bases and the J gene lost 3 bases, with 25 bases spanning the gap. The CDR3 region has the DNA TGTGCCAGCCCCCCAGTAGGGGGAAGTCGTTTGGACACCGGGGAGCTGTTTTTT. It is translated as CASPPVGGSRLDTGELFF.

In its sample, this clone was seen a few times. The chain combines TRBV7-8 with TRBJ1-1; 8 bases match TRBD1. V trimming: 5 bases; J trimming: 0 bases; junction bases outside the gene matches: 17. The germline V gene encodes CDR1 SGHVS and CDR2 FQNEAQ. The CDR3 totals 19 residues. This chain's CDR3 is CASSVGYPTGALVNTEAFF. Here the CDR3 DNA reads TGTGCCAGCAGCGTGGGATACCCGACAGGGGCCTTGGTGAACACTGAAGCTTTCTTT.

V gene TRBV6-5 combines with J gene TRBJ1-2; possibly TRBD1 for D (6 bases). The V gene's germline CDR1 is MNHEY and CDR2 SVGAGI. Trimming cost V 7 bases and J 4 bases, with 19 bases left between them. The CDR3 loop spans 15 amino acids. Written as DNA, the CDR3 is TGTGCCAGCACGCGACAACAGGGTGCTATCTATGGCTACACCTTC. It is translated as CASTRQQGAIYGYTF.

V usage is TRBV2 and J usage is TRBJ2-2, with D unclear. Trimming took off 5 bases at V and 4 bases at J, with 8 bases between the two ends. CDR3 size: 13 residues. CDR1 is SNHLY and CDR2 is FYNNEI in the germline V gene. As DNA, the CDR3 is TGTGCCAGCAGTCGGATCCCCACCGGGGAGCTGTTTTTT. Translating gives CASSRIPTGELFF.

The chain has TRBV9 and TRBJ2-7; D not certain. Germline loops: CDR1 SGDLS, CDR2 YYNGEE. V gave up 0 bases and J gave up 4 bases, with 8 bases separating them. The CDR3 runs 13 residues. CDR3 sequence reads: CASSVDPEYEQYF. In DNA, the CDR3 is TGTGCCAGCAGCGTAGATCCAGAATACGAGCAGTACTTC.

Only a few counts were recorded for this clone. The chain has TRBV11-3 and TRBJ2-7, with D perhaps being TRBD1 or TRBD2 (5 bases each). Trimming stripped 2 bases from V and 2 bases from J, with 13 bases between. This CDR3 has 15 residues. The V gene's germline CDR1 is SGHNT and CDR2 YENEEA. The CDR3 DNA reads as TGTGCCAGCAGCTTATTTGGGACGGGGCCCTACGAGCAGTACTTC. It specifies CASSLFGTGPYEQYF.

The CDR3, as DNA: TGCGCCAGCAGCATGGGACTAGCGGGACTTGAGACCCAGTACTTC. This translates into CASSMGLAGLETQYF. This chain links TRBV5-1 with TRBJ2-5, with 13 bases matching TRBD2. Trimming took 4 bases from V and 5 from J; bases not matched to a gene: 5. Germline CDR1 reads SGHRS; CDR2 reads YFSETQ. CDR3 length: 15 residues. The variable domain in full, with the rest retrieved from reference TRBV5-1 and TRBJ2-5, is KAGVTQTPRYLIKTRGQQVTLSCSPISGHRSVSWYQQTPGQGLQFLFEYFSETQRNKGNFPGRFSGRQFSNSRSEMNVSTLELGDSALYLCASSMGLAGLETQYFGPGTRLLVL.

This sequence joins TRBV10-3 and TRBJ2-2; TRBD1 matches at 11 bases. J gave up 3 bases and V 8 bases, and 2 bases lay outside the gene matches. Germline CDR1 and CDR2: ENHRY and SYGVKD. This CDR3 is 14 amino acids long. CDR3 in amino acids: CAIRTGGDTGELFF. Written as DNA, the CDR3 is TGTGCCATCCGGACAGGGGGCGACACCGGGGAGCTGTTTTTT.

The sample holds a few counts of this clone. The chain combines TRBV28 with TRBJ1-3; a possible D gene is TRBD1 (5 bases). From germline, CDR1 is MDHEN and CDR2 SYDVKM. Trimming took 4 bases from V and 0 from J, leaving 16 bases between them. There are 17 residues in the CDR3. This chain's CDR3 is CASSSFRGASSGNTIYF. The CDR3 DNA follows: TGTGCCAGCAGTTCGTTCCGCGGGGCGAGCTCTGGAAACACCATATATTTT.

CDR3 bases: TGTGCCAGCAGTTACTCGCCTGGCCATAACACCGGGGAGCTGTTTTTT. Translated: CASSYSPGHNTGELFF. The chain is built from TRBV6-6 and TRBJ2-2, with D uncertain. From germline, CDR1 is MNHNY and CDR2 SVGAGI (reference sequence). The CDR3 consists of 16 residues. V lost 0 bases, J lost 2 bases, and 10 bases lay in between.